This T cell receptor (beta chain) was sequenced during a study of CD4+ T cells in melanoma. Overall study findings and caveats: CD8+ T cell, macrophage and B cell function reportedly correlated with neoantigen-specific CD4+ T cells. In melanoma, neoantigen-specific CD4+ T cells reportedly differed in differentiation state.

Repertoires were generated with immunoSEQ multiplex PCR, while TCRdb's copy carries only in-frame clones and drops some. The table includes some 150,000 clones, 80% to 95% detected once. In the case of this clone: Its antigen is unknown.

CDR3 length: 16 amino acids. V shed 5 bases and J 10 bases; nucleotides not matched to a gene: 11. CDR1 SGHAT and CDR2 FQNNGV come from the germline V gene. The receptor was isolated from a human donor with melanoma. The chain has TRBV11-2 and TRBJ1-6, with 10 bases fitting TRBD1. The CDR3 region has the DNA TGTGCCAGCAGCCTGAACGCGGGACAGGGGCTCTCACCCCTCCACTTT. Its protein is CASSLNAGQGLSPLHF.